This T cell receptor (beta chain) was sequenced for a study of blood T cell repertoires in COVID-19. Study context: PBMCs, B-cell-depleted T cells, or T cells provided the cDNA or gDNA that made up the material.

Germline assignment: CDR1 SGHAT and CDR2 FQNNGV. The CDR3 has 15 residues. The V and J ends lost 5 bases and 8 bases, in that order; junction bases with no gene match: 7. Original handling: For nucleated cells, counts were estimated from reference gene primer amplification. Sequenced by immunoSEQ multiplex PCR; TCRdb stores in-frame clones only, minus some. For V, J and clone size, that table is used; D and trimming come from the DNA. The table includes approximately 260,000 clones, approximately 89% detected once. This chain joins TRBV11-2 and TRBJ2-3, with 13 bases that match TRBD2. What was sequenced was PBMCs or T cells enriched from blood (not recorded which). The clonotype was recovered from a woman aged 60-70 years who had recovered from COVID-19. CDR3 DNA: TGTGCCAGCAGCAGAACTAGCGGGAGGGCTGTTACGCAGTATTTT. Its protein product is CASSRTSGRAVTQYF.